These 6 T cell receptor beta chains share one sample of origin, sequenced in a study of blood T cell repertoires in COVID-19. Data came from immunoSEQ multiplex PCR; TCRdb stores just in-frame clones and leaves some out. The table records around 290,000 clones, approximately 92% of them present only once. Sequencing was performed on PBMCs or T cells enriched from blood (not recorded which). All receptors derive from a woman in her 30s who had recovered from COVID-19.

This sequence joins TRBV20-1 and TRBJ1-5, with D uncertain. V was pared by 3 bases and J by 0 bases, with 9 bases between. Germline V gene lookup returns CDR1 DFQATT and CDR2 SNEGSKA (reference sequence). The length of the CDR3 is 14 residues. The chain's CDR3 is CSASMAASNQPQHF. CDR3 DNA: TGCAGTGCTAGTATGGCTGCTAGCAATCAGCCCCAGCATTTT.

This clone was seen just once. The chain employs TRBV19 and TRBJ2-1; 10 bases agree with TRBD2. Germline V CDR1 and CDR2: LNHDA, SQIVND (reference sequence). J gave up 4 bases and V 3 bases, and 9 bases lay outside the gene matches. The CDR3 contains 17 residues. The CDR3 loop reads CASSIGLAGVEYNEQFF. CDR3 nucleotides: TGTGCCAGTAGTATCGGTCTAGCGGGGGTCGAATACAATGAGCAGTTCTTC.

This chain joins TRBV5-1 and TRBJ1-5; D may be TRBD1 (6 bases). CDR1 SGHRS and CDR2 YFSETQ come from the germline V gene. There are 13 residues in the CDR3. V was shortened by 4 bases and J by 4 bases, with 9 bases between the two germline ends. The CDR3 spells CASSEGENQPQHF. In DNA, the CDR3 is TGCGCCAGCAGCGAGGGGGAAAATCAGCCCCAGCATTTT.

The chain recombines TRBV9 with TRBJ2-3, with 9 positions matching TRBD2. Per germline, CDR1 SGDLS and CDR2 YYNGEE. The CDR3 extends over 16 amino acids. Trimming took 4 bases from V and 2 from J; bases not matched to a gene: 8. The DNA of the CDR3 is TGTGCCAGCAGCCCAGAGGGCGGGAGGGTCACAGATACGCAGTATTTT. Translated: CASSPEGGRVTDTQYF. The full variable domain, its missing parts supplied by reference TRBV9 and TRBJ2-3, is DSGVTQTPKHLITATGQRVTLRCSPRSGDLSVYWYQQSLDQGLQFLIQYYNGEERAKGNILERFSAQQFPDLHSELNLSSLELGDSALYFCASSPEGGRVTDTQYFGPGTRLTVL.

The V call is TRBV30, the J call TRBJ1-5; 8 bases line up with TRBD1. In germline, CDR1 is GTSNPN, CDR2 SVGIG (reference sequence). Unmatched junction bases numbered 5, after V lost 1 base and J lost 6 bases. This CDR3 has 14 amino acids. The CDR3 protein is CAWSGTGLRQPQHF. Written as DNA, the CDR3 is TGTGCCTGGAGTGGGACAGGGCTTCGTCAGCCCCAGCATTTT. The whole variable domain, filled in from reference TRBV30 and TRBJ1-5, reads SQTIHQWPATLVQPVGSPLSLECTVEGTSNPNLYWYRQAAGRGLQLLFYSVGIGQISSEVPQNLSASRPQDRQFILSSKKLLLSDSGFYLCAWSGTGLRQPQHFGDGTRLSIL.

The CDR3 DNA reads as TGTGCCAGCAGCTCCCCCGTCGCCGGCTACGAGCAGTACTTC. It encodes CASSSPVAGYEQYF. The chain employs TRBV7-2 and TRBJ2-7; D remains ambiguous. Trimming took off 4 bases at V and 3 bases at J, with 13 bases between the two ends. The CDR3 sequence is 14 residues long. Germline assignment: CDR1 SGHTA and CDR2 FQGNSA.